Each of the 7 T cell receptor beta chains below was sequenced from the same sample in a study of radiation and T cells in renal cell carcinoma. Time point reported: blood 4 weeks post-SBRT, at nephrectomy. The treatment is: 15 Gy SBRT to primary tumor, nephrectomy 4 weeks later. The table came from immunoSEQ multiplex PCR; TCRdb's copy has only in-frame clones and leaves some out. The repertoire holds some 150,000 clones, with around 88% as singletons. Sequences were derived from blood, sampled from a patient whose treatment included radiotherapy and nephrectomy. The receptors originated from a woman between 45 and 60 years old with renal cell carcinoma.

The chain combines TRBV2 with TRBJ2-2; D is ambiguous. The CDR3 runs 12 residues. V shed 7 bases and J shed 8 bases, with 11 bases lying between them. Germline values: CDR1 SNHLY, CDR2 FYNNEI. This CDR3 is CASNNAVGELFF. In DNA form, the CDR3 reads TGTGCCAGCAATAACGCGGTTGGGGAGCTGTTTTTT.

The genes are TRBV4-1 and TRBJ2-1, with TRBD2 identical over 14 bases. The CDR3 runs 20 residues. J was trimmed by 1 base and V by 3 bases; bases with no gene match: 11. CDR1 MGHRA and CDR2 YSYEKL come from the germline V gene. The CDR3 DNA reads TGCGCCAGCAGCCACCTAGGACTAGCGGGAGGTTCTGATTCCTACAATGAGCAGTTCTTC. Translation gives CASSHLGLAGGSDSYNEQFF.

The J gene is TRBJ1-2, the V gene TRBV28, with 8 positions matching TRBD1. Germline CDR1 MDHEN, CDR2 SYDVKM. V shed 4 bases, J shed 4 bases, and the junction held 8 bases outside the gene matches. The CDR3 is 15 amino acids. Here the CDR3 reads CASSSWTGRGYGYTF. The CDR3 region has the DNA TGTGCCAGCAGTTCCTGGACAGGGCGAGGCTATGGCTACACCTTC.

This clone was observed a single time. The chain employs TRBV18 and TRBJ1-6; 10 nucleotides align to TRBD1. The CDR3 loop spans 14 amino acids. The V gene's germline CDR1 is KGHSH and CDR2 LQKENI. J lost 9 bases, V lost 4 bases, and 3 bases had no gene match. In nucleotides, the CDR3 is TGTGCCAGCTCACTGACAGGGGGCACTTCACCCCTCCACTTT. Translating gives CASSLTGGTSPLHF.

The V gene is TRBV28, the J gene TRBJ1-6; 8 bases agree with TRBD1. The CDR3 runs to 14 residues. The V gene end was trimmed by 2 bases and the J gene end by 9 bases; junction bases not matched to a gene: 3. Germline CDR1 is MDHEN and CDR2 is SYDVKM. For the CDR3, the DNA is TGTGCCAGCAGTTTACGTCAGGGGGCTTCACCCCTCCACTTT. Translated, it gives CASSLRQGASPLHF.

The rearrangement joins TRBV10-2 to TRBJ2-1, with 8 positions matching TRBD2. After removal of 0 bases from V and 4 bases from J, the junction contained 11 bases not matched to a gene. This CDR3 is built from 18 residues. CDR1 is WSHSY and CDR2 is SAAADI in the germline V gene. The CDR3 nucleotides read TGCGCCAGCAGTGAGTCGGGGTGGGTAGCGGGGAGTTACAATGAGCAGTTCTTC. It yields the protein CASSESGWVAGSYNEQFF.

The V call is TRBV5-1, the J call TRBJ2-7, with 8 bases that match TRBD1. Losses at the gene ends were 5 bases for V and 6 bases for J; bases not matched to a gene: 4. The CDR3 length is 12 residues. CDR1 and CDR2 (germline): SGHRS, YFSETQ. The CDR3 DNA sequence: TGCGCCAGCAGGACAGGGGAAGGCGAGCAGTACTTC. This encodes CASRTGEGEQYF.